The sequence of this T cell receptor beta chain was determined in a study of blood T cell repertoires in COVID-19 (dated by TCRdb to about 2020). About the full investigation: The collaborator samples originated in the United States, Italy and Spain and spanned the acute and convalescent phases of COVID-19. Subjects who had been exposed to COVID-19, were actively infected with it, or had recovered from it provided the deeply sampled blood TCRbeta repertoires that made up the dataset. The material from the prospective study consisted of cDNA or gDNA derived from T cells, B-cell-depleted T cells, or PBMCs. HLA class I and class II types, where available, came from metadata supplied by the sample provider rather than from assay-based typing. The samples were drawn from two sources: the first 160 participants of the ongoing ImmuneRACE study, and over 1,000 subjects contributed by 6 global collaborators. A freely available public database, intended as a resource for researchers studying the immune response to SARS-CoV-2, is where the repertoires were released. Sample metadata almost always included a de-identified subject ID, COVID-19 status, age in years and sex.

Samples from volunteer blood donors who had recovered from COVID-19 were contributed by a second Seattle source. Collaborating institutions collected whole blood in K2EDTA tubes following their own protocols. For TCRbeta analysis, collaborator samples were shipped as frozen whole blood, as isolated PBMCs, or as DNA extracted from either sample type. The immunoSEQ Assay, a bias-controlled multiplex PCR, was used to amplify TCRbeta CDR3 regions from genomic DNA. The source study handled its data this way. Within the assay, amplification of reference gene primers was used to estimate how many nucleated cells each sample contained. Sequence reads were collapsed and filtered to measure the absolute abundance of every unique TCRbeta CDR3 rearrangement. For each sample, productive Simpson clonality was calculated as the square root of Simpson's diversity index over productive rearrangements. TCRdb limited this immuneACCESS table to in-frame rearrangements with V and J called. A share of clones is missing; checked studies link under half to unresolved V genes, and the rest is unexplained. V and J calls and clone size come straight from that table; D and trimming were deduced from the DNA. This sample gives 120,000 to 150,000 clones in total; approximately 87% of them show up just once. 30% to 45% of the sample is taken by the ten largest.

Overall results and qualifications from the work: The amount of clinical and demographic metadata varied by source and participant and was provided uncurated.

Per the germline V gene (reference sequence), SGHNT is the CDR1 and YYREEE is the CDR2. The CDR3 has 16 amino acids, counting the end cysteine and phenylalanine. CDR3 DNA is the only sequence kept; it has 48 bases, read in frame from the first base. V loses 3 bases, J loses 1 base, and the germline ends lie 13 bases apart. For this clone: This receptor's antigen is unknown. No much larger clonotype is one base removed from it; base qualities were not supplied.

The receptor chain draws on TRBV5-4 and TRBJ2-2; a weak D assignment points to TRBD2 (6 bases agree). The sample taken for sequencing was peripheral blood. The receptor was derived from a man in his forties or fifties who had recovered from COVID-19. The nucleotide sequence reads TGTGCCAGCAGCTCCCTAGCAGCGGGGAACACCGGGGAGCTGTTTTTT. The translation is CASSSLAAGNTGELFF.